These 30 T cell receptor beta chains came from one sample sequenced in a study of shared clonotypes between healthy human individuals. CD45RO negativity and positive selection for CCR7 defined naive CD8 cells, a population that excluded terminally differentiated effector memory CD45RA+ cells. The data were produced by immunoSEQ multiplex PCR, yet TCRdb's version contains in-frame clones alone and is incomplete. This sample has millions of clones; about 93% occur once, and the top ten carry roughly 1.8%. The sequenced material came from naive CD8+ T cells from PBMCs. The receptors come from a young man in good health. Some clones in this sample may be carry-over from other donors' samples.

The chain has TRBV5-6 and TRBJ2-7, with D possibly being TRBD1 or TRBD2 (5 bases each). In germline, CDR1 is SGHDT, CDR2 YYEEEE. The CDR3 length is 14 residues. With 5 bases removed from V and 5 bases from J, the gap between germline ends came to 17 bases. The CDR3 protein is CASRPGAYDHEQYF. The DNA for the CDR3 is TGTGCCAGCAGACCCGGGGCTTACGACCACGAGCAGTACTTC.

This chain links TRBV2 with TRBJ2-7; tentatively, D is TRBD1 (6 bases). Between the trimmed V and J ends, which lost 1 base and 1 base, there was a span of 11 bases. Germline CDR1 and CDR2: SNHLY and FYNNEI. CDR3 length equals 15 residues. As DNA, the CDR3 is TGTGCCAGCAGTGAAGGGACAGCTTTATCCTACGAGCAGTACTTC. Translated, it gives CASSEGTALSYEQYF.

This clone was seen only once. V is TRBV19 and J is TRBJ1-1; D unresolved. Germline V lookup: CDR1 LNHDA, CDR2 SQIVND (reference sequence). The CDR3 loop spans 13 amino acids. V was cut by 5 bases and J by 3 bases, with 10 bases left in between. The CDR3 DNA is TGTGCCAGTAGTCTTGAGGGCCACACTGAAGCTTTCTTT. It yields the protein CASSLEGHTEAFF.

The chain combines TRBV2 with TRBJ2-3; D not certain. The CDR3 extends over 15 amino acids. The V and J ends lost 6 bases and 0 bases respectively, with 13 bases between them. Per germline, CDR1 SNHLY and CDR2 FYNNEI. CDR3 in DNA: TGTGCCAGCAGCCATGAGCTGGGGAGCACAGATACGCAGTATTTT. It specifies CASSHELGSTDTQYF.

A note on this clone: Different DNA sequences within this sample yield the same CDR3. The chain uses TRBV19 and TRBJ2-2, with 12 bases aligning to TRBD2. Germline values: CDR1 LNHDA, CDR2 SQIVND (reference sequence). Unmatched junction bases numbered 1, after V lost 3 bases and J lost 5 bases. CDR3 length: 15 amino acids. The CDR3 DNA follows: TGTGCCAGTAGTATCGGACTAGCGGGGACCGGGGAGCTGTTTTTT. It is translated as CASSIGLAGTGELFF.

The gene calls are TRBV7-9 and TRBJ2-3; no definite D call. Trimming pared 4 bases from V and 2 bases from J, leaving 10 bases between. The CDR3 consists of 14 residues. Germline assignment: CDR1 SEHNR and CDR2 FQNEAQ (reference sequence). CDR3 nucleotide sequence: TGTGCCAGCAGCTCTACAGATTTCACAGATACGCAGTATTTT. The encoded protein is CASSSTDFTDTQYF.

The chain combines TRBV7-9 with TRBJ2-7; 9 nucleotides match TRBD1. Germline V gene sequence: CDR1 SEHNR, CDR2 FQNEAQ (reference sequence). Trimming at V came to 3 bases and at J to 3 bases, leaving 9 bases not matched to a gene. The CDR3 covers 16 residues. CDR3 sequence: CASSFGRDRALYEQYF. The DNA for the CDR3 is TGTGCCAGCAGCTTTGGTCGGGACAGGGCCCTCTACGAGCAGTACTTC. The variable domain in full, with the rest retrieved from reference TRBV7-9 and TRBJ2-7, is DTGVSQNPRHKITKRGQNVTFRCDPISEHNRLYWYRQTLGQGPEFLTYFQNEAQLEKSRLLSDRFSAERPKGSFSTLEIQRTEQGDSAMYLCASSFGRDRALYEQYFGPGTRLTVT.

The gene calls are TRBV11-2 and TRBJ2-7, with D unresolved. Trimming stripped 1 base from V and 3 bases from J, with 16 bases between. The CDR3 extends over 16 amino acids. From germline, CDR1 is SGHAT and CDR2 FQNNGV. CDR3 DNA sequence: TGTGCCAGCAGCTTAGGTCCGCAGGTAATGGACTACGAGCAGTACTTC. It is translated as CASSLGPQVMDYEQYF.

This clone was counted a single time. V gene TRBV28 combines with J gene TRBJ1-4; 7 nucleotides line up with TRBD1. Germline CDR1 MDHEN, CDR2 SYDVKM. CDR3 length: 12 amino acids. V gave up 7 bases and J gave up 6 bases; unmatched junction bases: 2. The CDR3 here is CASTRGYEKLFF. In DNA, the CDR3 is TGTGCCAGCACCAGGGGGTATGAAAAACTGTTTTTT.

The chain employs TRBV19 and TRBJ2-7; possible D gene TRBD2, 6 bases. Germline CDR1 reads LNHDA; CDR2 reads SQIVND (reference sequence). The CDR3 has 13 residues. V gave up 7 bases and J gave up 3 bases, with 13 bases separating them. CDR3 DNA: TGTGCCAGTAAGGCGGGATCAGACTACGAGCAGTACTTC. Amino acids: CASKAGSDYEQYF. Complete variable domain (other parts from reference TRBV19 and TRBJ2-7): DGGITQSPKYLFRKEGQNVTLSCEQNLNHDAMYWYRQDPGQGLRLIYYSQIVNDFQKGDIAEGYSVSREKKESFPLTVTSAQKNPTAFYLCASKAGSDYEQYFGPGTRLTVT.

The V call is TRBV28, the J call TRBJ2-5; 9 nucleotides match TRBD1. J gave up 5 bases and V 7 bases, and 11 bases lay outside the gene matches. Germline values: CDR1 MDHEN, CDR2 SYDVKM. The length of the CDR3 is 15 residues. Here the CDR3 DNA reads TGTGCCAGCAACCTACTGGACAGGGGTGGGGAGACCCAGTACTTC. It yields the protein CASNLLDRGGETQYF.

V is TRBV10-1 and J is TRBJ2-7, with 10 bases lining up with TRBD1. CDR3 length: 15 residues. The V gene's germline CDR1 is WNHNN and CDR2 SYGVQD (reference sequence). Losses at the gene ends were 2 bases for V and 5 bases for J; bases not matched to a gene: 6. CDR3 amino acids: CASSEDRGLAHEQYF. CDR3 DNA sequence: TGCGCCAGCAGTGAGGACAGGGGGCTGGCCCACGAGCAGTACTTC.

This clone was detected once. The chain carries TRBV27 and TRBJ1-4; weak D call: TRBD1 (6 bases). Germline-derived CDR1 and CDR2 are MNHEY and SMNVEV (reference sequence). V was clipped by 5 bases and J by 8 bases, with 12 bases between them. This CDR3 region has 13 residues. Written as DNA, the CDR3 is TGTGCCAGCAGTGGACGGACAGACGAAAAACTGTTTTTT. It codes for CASSGRTDEKLFF.

Of note for this clone: A read error may produce the germline difference seen at one junction end. At the DNA level, this CDR3 is encoded by other sequences in the same sample as well. This chain links TRBV19 with TRBJ1-5; tentatively, D is TRBD1 (6 bases). CDR3 length: 12 residues. Germline V gene lookup returns CDR1 LNHDA and CDR2 SQIVND (reference sequence). DNA for the CDR3: TGCGCCGGGGGCACGGGGGGCCAGCCCCAGCATTTT. It is translated as CAGGTGGQPQHF. Full variable domain (outside the CDR3, taken from reference TRBV19 and TRBJ1-5): DGGITQSPKYLFRKEGQNVTLSCEQNLNHDAMYWYRQDPGQGLRLIYYSQIVNDFQKGDIAEGYSVSREKKESFPLTVTSAQKNPTAFYLCAGGTGGQPQHFGDGTRLSIL.

V and J are TRBV18 and TRBJ1-2; unclear D gene. Trimming cost V 4 bases and J 4 bases, with 10 bases left between them. The germline CDR1 and CDR2 sequences are KGHSH and LQKENI. The length of the CDR3 is 13 residues. The CDR3 nucleotides are TGTGCCAGCTCACTCGGATCCGCCTATGGCTACACCTTC. Its protein is CASSLGSAYGYTF.

In this sample, this clone turned up a few times. The chain uses TRBV7-9 and TRBJ1-4; weak D call: TRBD1 (6 bases). The CDR3 loop spans 17 amino acids. V lost 4 bases and J lost 5, with 20 bases in between. Germline CDR1 reads SEHNR; CDR2 reads FQNEAQ (reference sequence). The CDR3 loop reads CASSSPTQQGGNEKLFF. CDR3 coding DNA: TGTGCCAGCAGCTCGCCCACACAACAGGGAGGGAATGAAAAACTGTTTTTT.

This clone was detected once. This chain uses TRBV9 with TRBJ2-1; TRBD2 matches 10 bases. Germline V gene sequence: CDR1 SGDLS, CDR2 YYNGEE. This CDR3 is built from 20 residues. V lost 0 bases, J lost 4 bases, and 16 bases stayed unmatched. The CDR3 spells CASSVGATSGWAPVYNEQFF. DNA for the CDR3: TGTGCCAGCAGCGTAGGGGCGACTAGCGGGTGGGCCCCAGTTTACAATGAGCAGTTCTTC.

The chain uses TRBV18 and TRBJ2-1; D might be TRBD1 (6 bases). V lost 3 bases and J lost 5, with 20 bases in between. Per germline, CDR1 KGHSH and CDR2 LQKENI. CDR3 length: 17 residues. CDR3 region: CASSPPRQVVGNNEQFF. Written as DNA, the CDR3 is TGTGCCAGCTCACCGCCCCGACAGGTCGTCGGTAACAATGAGCAGTTCTTC.

The rearrangement joins TRBV27 to TRBJ1-2, with 12 nucleotides matching TRBD1. This CDR3 is built from 15 residues. Unmatched junction bases numbered 9, after V lost 5 bases and J lost 8 bases. Looked up from germline, CDR1 is MNHEY and CDR2 is SMNVEV (reference sequence). CDR3 nucleotides: TGTGCCAGCAGTCCTTGGGACAGGGGGCTAGGCGGCTACACCTTC. Its protein is CASSPWDRGLGGYTF.

V and J are TRBV27 and TRBJ1-1, with 9 positions matching TRBD1. This CDR3 is built from 15 residues. Trimming removed 6 bases from V and 10 bases from J; junction bases left unmatched: 15. Germline V gene sequence: CDR1 MNHEY, CDR2 SMNVEV (reference sequence). The CDR3, as DNA: TGTGCCAGCAGCCCCACCAGACAGGGGGGTATTGGAGCTTTCTTT. Its translation: CASSPTRQGGIGAFF.

The chain combines TRBV10-3 with TRBJ2-7; maybe TRBD1 (5 bases). V was trimmed by 3 bases and J by 3 bases, leaving 12 bases between them. This CDR3 region has 14 residues. The germline gives CDR1 ENHRY, CDR2 SYGVKD. The CDR3 loop is CAISDSGLVYEQYF. The DNA for the CDR3 is TGTGCCATCAGTGATTCAGGGTTGGTCTACGAGCAGTACTTC.

V usage is TRBV19 and J usage is TRBJ2-3; no clear D gene. In germline, CDR1 is LNHDA, CDR2 SQIVND (reference sequence). Trimming cost V 6 bases and J 0 bases, with 13 bases left between them. CDR3 size: 15 residues. The CDR3 DNA sequence: TGTGCCAGTAGCGCCCTCGGGCAGAGCACAGATACGCAGTATTTT. It specifies CASSALGQSTDTQYF.

This chain connects TRBV15 to TRBJ2-1; 9 bases line up with TRBD2. V gave up 3 bases and J gave up 8 bases; unmatched junction bases: 5. The V gene's germline CDR1 is LNHNV and CDR2 YYDKDF (reference sequence). CDR3 length equals 14 residues. The CDR3 region is CATSSSGRGDEQFF. The CDR3, as DNA: TGTGCCACCAGCAGTAGCGGGAGAGGCGATGAGCAGTTCTTC.

V usage is TRBV7-8 and J usage is TRBJ1-1, with D perhaps TRBD1 (6 bases). This CDR3 has 15 amino acids. V shed 3 bases and J shed 5 bases, with 16 bases lying between them. CDR1 is SGHVS, CDR2 FQNEAQ, per germline. The CDR3 sequence is CASSLVRGGGTEAFF. The CDR3 DNA reads TGTGCCAGCAGCTTGGTCAGAGGGGGGGGAACTGAAGCTTTCTTT. Supplemented by reference TRBV7-8 and TRBJ1-1, the full variable domain reads GAGVSQSPRYKVAKRGQDVALRCDPISGHVSLFWYQQALGQGPEFLTYFQNEAQLDKSGLPSDRFFAERPEGSVSTLKIQRTQQEDSAVYLCASSLVRGGGTEAFFGQGTRLTVV.

About this clone itself: Other nucleotide sequences from this sample produce the same CDR3. The chain recombines TRBV11-2 with TRBJ2-7; 7 bases match TRBD1. CDR3 length: 15 residues. The J segment lost 0 bases and the V segment lost 1 base, leaving 3 bases of the junction unmatched. CDR1 SGHAT and CDR2 FQNNGV come from the germline V gene. CDR3 sequence reads: CASSLGTGLSYEQYF. The CDR3 DNA is TGTGCCAGCAGCTTAGGGACAGGACTCTCCTACGAGCAGTACTTC.

The chain joins TRBV12-5 to TRBJ1-2; D ambiguous. The CDR3 totals 13 residues. Germline V gene data show CDR1 as LGHNT and CDR2 as FRNRAP. V was cut by 7 bases and J by 4 bases, with 13 bases left in between. As DNA, the CDR3 is TGTGCTAGTGCCCCGGATCGTGGCTATGGCTACACCTTC. Protein product: CASAPDRGYGYTF.

The chain employs TRBV29-1 and TRBJ2-1; D is perhaps TRBD2 (5 bases). Germline V CDR1 and CDR2: SQVTM, ANQGSEA. V was clipped by 3 bases and J by 9 bases, with 18 bases between them. This CDR3 comprises 14 residues. CDR3 sequence: CSVEPRKGAPEQFF. CDR3 DNA sequence: TGCAGCGTTGAGCCCCGGAAGGGAGCACCTGAGCAGTTCTTC.

The V call is TRBV7-9, the J call TRBJ2-7; D may be TRBD1 (5 bases). This CDR3 has 12 residues. With 5 bases removed from V and 7 bases from J, the gap between germline ends came to 12 bases. Germline loops: CDR1 SEHNR, CDR2 FQNEAQ (reference sequence). In nucleotides, the CDR3 is TGTGCCAGCAGCCCCCAGGGCAAAGAGCAGTACTTC. Its protein product is CASSPQGKEQYF.

J is TRBJ2-1 and V is TRBV7-6; D perhaps matches TRBD1 (5 bases). This CDR3 region has 15 residues. Germline values: CDR1 SGHVS, CDR2 FNYEAQ. V lost 5 bases and J lost 2, with 13 bases in between. DNA of the CDR3: TGTGCCAGCAGCCGAGTAAGACAGCCCTACAATGAGCAGTTCTTC. Amino acids: CASSRVRQPYNEQFF.

This chain uses TRBV6-5 with TRBJ2-5; perhaps TRBD1 as D (5 bases). Trimming cost V 2 bases and J 10 bases, with 23 bases left between them. The CDR3 runs 16 residues. Germline V gene sequence: CDR1 MNHEY, CDR2 SVGAGI. The CDR3 region has the DNA TGTGCCAGCAGTTACGCCGCGGAAGGGGTGGTGGGTGGCCAGTACTTC. Translating it yields CASSYAAEGVVGGQYF.